This T cell receptor beta chain comes out of a study of T cells in localized non-small cell lung cancer. Study observations and caveats: Uninvolved adjacent lung had the highest recorded T cell clonality, with tumor below it. Sequencing involved a lone tumor region, leaving heterogeneity possible. Paired adjacent lung recovered a median roughly 56 of the top 100 tumor clones. An association was observed between higher blood T cell density and longer overall survival.

The assay was immunoSEQ multiplex PCR, and TCRdb's table has in-frame clones only and misses some. The table shows approximately 41,000 clones, with 88% occurring only once. This CDR3 has 16 amino acids. Germline CDR1 is SGHRS and CDR2 is YFSETQ. V lost 2 bases to trimming and J lost 0 bases; unmatched junction nucleotides: 5. A note on this clone: The antigen is undetermined.

This receptor was obtained from a female donor of 60 years or more with stage I squamous cell lung carcinoma. The rearrangement joins TRBV5-1 to TRBJ2-1, with TRBD2 matching 7 bases. Source: peripheral blood, taken before any cancer treatment. The CDR3 sequence is CASSFVAGLSYNEQFF. As DNA, the CDR3 is TGCGCCAGCAGCTTCGTAGCGGGCCTCTCCTACAATGAGCAGTTCTTC.